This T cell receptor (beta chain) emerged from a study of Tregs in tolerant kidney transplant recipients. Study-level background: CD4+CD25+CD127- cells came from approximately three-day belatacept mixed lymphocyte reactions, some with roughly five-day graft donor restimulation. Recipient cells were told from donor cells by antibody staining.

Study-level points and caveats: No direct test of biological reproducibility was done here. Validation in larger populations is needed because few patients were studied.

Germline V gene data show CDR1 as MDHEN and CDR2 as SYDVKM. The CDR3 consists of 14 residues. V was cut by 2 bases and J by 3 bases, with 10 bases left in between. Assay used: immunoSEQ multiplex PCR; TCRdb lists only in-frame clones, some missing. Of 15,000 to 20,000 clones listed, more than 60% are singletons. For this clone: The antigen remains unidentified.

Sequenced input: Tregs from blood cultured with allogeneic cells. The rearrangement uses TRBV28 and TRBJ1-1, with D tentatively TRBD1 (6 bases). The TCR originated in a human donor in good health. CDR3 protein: CASSLRTAYTEAFF. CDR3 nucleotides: TGTGCCAGCAGTTTAAGGACAGCCTACACTGAAGCTTTCTTT.